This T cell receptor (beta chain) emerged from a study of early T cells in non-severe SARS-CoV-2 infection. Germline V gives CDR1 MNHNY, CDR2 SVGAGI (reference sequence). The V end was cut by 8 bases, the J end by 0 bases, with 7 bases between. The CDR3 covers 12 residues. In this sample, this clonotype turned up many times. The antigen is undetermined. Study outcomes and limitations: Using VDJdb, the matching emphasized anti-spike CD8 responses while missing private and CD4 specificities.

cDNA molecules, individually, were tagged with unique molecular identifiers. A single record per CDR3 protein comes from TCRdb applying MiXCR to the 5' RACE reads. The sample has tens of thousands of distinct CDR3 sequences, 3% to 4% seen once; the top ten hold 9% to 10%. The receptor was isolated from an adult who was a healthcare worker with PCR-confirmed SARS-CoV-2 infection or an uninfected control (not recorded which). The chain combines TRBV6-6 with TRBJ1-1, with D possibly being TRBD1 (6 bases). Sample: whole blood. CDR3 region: CASRGLNTEAFF. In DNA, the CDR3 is TGTGCCAGCCGGGGGCTGAACACTGAAGCTTTCTTT.